One sample yielded the 23 T cell receptor beta chains listed below, sequenced in a study of blood T cell repertoires in COVID-19. Data came from immunoSEQ multiplex PCR; TCRdb stores just in-frame clones and leaves some out. In the table there are hundreds of thousands of clones, 85% to 90% of which are singletons. Input material: PBMCs or T cells enriched from blood (not recorded which). Receptors originate from a woman in her fifties or sixties who had recovered from COVID-19.

This chain uses TRBV5-1 with TRBJ1-6, with D possibly TRBD1 on 5 matching bases. The germline gives CDR1 SGHRS, CDR2 YFSETQ. Trimming removed 0 bases from V and 7 bases from J, with 11 bases in between. The CDR3 totals 15 residues. This CDR3 reads CASSLEGHFNSPLHF. CDR3 DNA sequence: TGCGCCAGCAGCTTGGAAGGACACTTCAATTCACCCCTCCACTTT.

This chain connects TRBV9 to TRBJ2-3, with D unclear. V was shortened by 4 bases and J by 3 bases, with 9 bases between the two germline ends. Germline CDR1 and CDR2: SGDLS and YYNGEE. The CDR3 is 13 amino acids. The chain's CDR3 is CASSFDMTDTQYF. DNA for the CDR3: TGTGCCAGCAGCTTTGACATGACAGATACGCAGTATTTT.

The J gene is TRBJ2-7, the V gene TRBV30, with TRBD2 as a possible D gene (6 bases). The CDR3 spans 12 residues. Per the germline V gene, CDR1 is GTSNPN and CDR2 is SVGIG (reference sequence). The V end was cut by 1 base, the J end by 6 bases, with 10 bases between. CDR3 in DNA: TGTGCCTGGAGTGGGGAAGCGGGCGAGCAGTACTTC. It yields the protein CAWSGEAGEQYF.

CDR3 region: CAWSVSTGGNSPLHF. The DNA for the CDR3 is TGTGCCTGGAGTGTTTCGACAGGGGGTAATTCACCCCTCCACTTT. The gene calls are TRBV30 and TRBJ1-6; 9 nucleotides match TRBD1. The CDR3 is made up of 15 amino acids. CDR1 is GTSNPN and CDR2 is SVGIG in the germline V gene (reference sequence). With 0 bases clipped from V and 6 bases from J, the junction kept 3 bases outside the gene matches.

The rearrangement links TRBV5-1 to TRBJ1-2; weak D call: TRBD1 (5 bases). With 1 base removed from V and 5 bases from J, the gap between germline ends came to 18 bases. Germline values: CDR1 SGHRS, CDR2 YFSETQ. This CDR3 region has 16 residues. DNA of the CDR3: TGCGCCAGCAGCTTGAAACCGGGACTCGCGAGTTATGGCTACACCTTC. Amino acids: CASSLKPGLASYGYTF.

This chain uses TRBV7-8 with TRBJ2-3, with 8 bases lining up with TRBD1. Losses at the gene ends were 0 bases for V and 3 bases for J; bases not matched to a gene: 8. The germline V gene encodes CDR1 SGHVS and CDR2 FQNEAQ. This CDR3 has 17 residues. Here the CDR3 DNA reads TGTGCCAGCAGCTTAGCGCGTAGGACAGGGAAGACAGATACGCAGTATTTT. This translates into CASSLARRTGKTDTQYF. The full variable domain, with the rest looked up from reference TRBV7-8 and TRBJ2-3, is GAGVSQSPRYKVAKRGQDVALRCDPISGHVSLFWYQQALGQGPEFLTYFQNEAQLDKSGLPSDRFFAERPEGSVSTLKIQRTQQEDSAVYLCASSLARRTGKTDTQYFGPGTRLTVL.

The V call is TRBV19, the J call TRBJ2-6, with 7 bases lining up with TRBD1. The CDR3 runs to 19 residues. J lost 2 bases, V lost 4 bases, and 14 bases had no gene match. In germline, CDR1 is LNHDA, CDR2 SQIVND (reference sequence). CDR3 coding DNA: TGTGCCAGTAGTACCCGACAGGGTCTCAGCAAGCCTGGGGCCAACGTCCTGACTTTC. Translated, it gives CASSTRQGLSKPGANVLTF.

The V and J genes are TRBV7-9 and TRBJ1-1, with D perhaps TRBD1 (5 bases). CDR3 size: 13 residues. Germline values: CDR1 SEHNR, CDR2 FQNEAQ (reference sequence). V lost 5 bases to trimming and J lost 8 bases, with 15 bases between them. The CDR3 sequence is CASSPQGSHEAFF. The CDR3 DNA sequence: TGTGCCAGCAGCCCTCAGGGCTCGCACGAAGCTTTCTTT.

The chain links TRBV11-2 to TRBJ1-3; D is possibly TRBD1 (5 bases). Per germline, CDR1 SGHAT and CDR2 FQNNGV. The CDR3 has 15 residues. Trimming left V 1 base short and J 5 bases short, with 12 bases between. CDR3 DNA: TGTGCCAGCAGCTTAGGGGGCCGAAATAGAAACACCATATATTTT. Its translation: CASSLGGRNRNTIYF. Using reference TRBV11-2 and TRBJ1-3 for the parts outside the CDR3, the full variable domain is EAGVAQSPRYKIIEKRQSVAFWCNPISGHATLYWYQQILGQGPKLLIQFQNNGVVDDSQLPKDRFSAERLKGVDSTLKIQPAKLEDSAVYLCASSLGGRNRNTIYFGEGSWLTVV.

The CDR3 DNA sequence: TGTGCCAGCAGAAACCGGGACAGCACATCTGGGCAGTACTTC. It codes for CASRNRDSTSGQYF. This chain links TRBV28 with TRBJ2-7; 7 positions agree with TRBD1. This CDR3 is 14 amino acids long. The trim removed 6 bases at V and 9 bases at J, leaving 14 bases unmatched. CDR1 is MDHEN and CDR2 is SYDVKM in the germline V gene.

This clone was counted a few times. V is TRBV29-1 and J is TRBJ2-1, with TRBD2 matching over 11 bases. There are 14 residues in the CDR3. Looked up from germline, CDR1 is SQVTM and CDR2 is ANQGSEA. Losses at the gene ends were 4 bases for V and 4 bases for J; bases not matched to a gene: 3. CDR3 sequence (DNA): TGCAGCGTTGTTAGACTAGCGGGATACAATGAGCAGTTCTTC. It encodes CSVVRLAGYNEQFF.

The chain employs TRBV6-4 and TRBJ2-1; TRBD2 might be the D (5 bases). V was clipped by 2 bases and J by 7 bases, with 30 bases between them. This CDR3 is built from 20 residues. Looked up from germline, CDR1 is MRHNA and CDR2 is SNTAGT. The CDR3 region is CASSDPRGSSFDALWNEQFF. CDR3 DNA: TGTGCCAGCAGTGACCCAAGAGGCTCTAGCTTTGACGCCTTGTGGAATGAGCAGTTCTTC.

This clone was counted only a few times. The V call is TRBV7-9, the J call TRBJ2-3; 8 bases fit TRBD2. J lost 1 base, V lost 5 bases, and 8 bases had no gene match. From germline, CDR1 is SEHNR and CDR2 FQNEAQ (reference sequence). The CDR3 covers 16 residues. The CDR3 DNA is TGTGCCAGCAGCCTCGGGGCGGGAGGTGGCACAGATACGCAGTATTTT. This gives the protein CASSLGAGGGTDTQYF.

The J gene is TRBJ1-2, the V gene TRBV4-2, with D possibly TRBD1 on 6 matching bases. V lost 0 bases, J lost 5 bases, and 13 bases lay in between. The CDR3 sequence is 15 residues long. The V gene's germline CDR1 is LGHNA and CDR2 YNFKEQ. This CDR3 reads CASSQDLGQSYGYTF. CDR3 sequence (DNA): TGTGCCAGCAGCCAAGATCTCGGACAGTCGTATGGCTACACCTTC.

V and J are TRBV5-6 and TRBJ2-7; 14 bases align to TRBD2. Trimming cost V 4 bases and J 3 bases; bases outside gene matches: 3. The CDR3 extends over 15 amino acids. CDR1 is SGHDT and CDR2 is YYEEEE in the germline V gene. The CDR3 sequence is CASSPTSGRVYEQYF. The CDR3, as DNA: TGTGCCAGCAGCCCGACTAGCGGGAGGGTCTACGAGCAGTACTTC.

This rearrangement joins TRBV11-2 to TRBJ1-2, with D unresolved. The CDR3 loop spans 13 amino acids. V dropped 5 bases and J dropped 4 bases, with 11 bases sitting between them. Germline V gene sequence: CDR1 SGHAT, CDR2 FQNNGV. The CDR3 protein is CASSRNSGYGYTF. The DNA for the CDR3 is TGTGCCAGCAGCAGGAACAGCGGCTATGGCTACACCTTC. Supplemented by reference TRBV11-2 and TRBJ1-2, the full variable domain reads EAGVAQSPRYKIIEKRQSVAFWCNPISGHATLYWYQQILGQGPKLLIQFQNNGVVDDSQLPKDRFSAERLKGVDSTLKIQPAKLEDSAVYLCASSRNSGYGYTFGSGTRLTVV.

The chain combines TRBV28 with TRBJ1-1, with 7 nucleotides matching TRBD1. V gave up 7 bases and J gave up 4 bases; unmatched junction bases: 6. The CDR3 loop spans 13 amino acids. Per germline, CDR1 MDHEN and CDR2 SYDVKM. CDR3 protein: CASTSPGGTEAFF. The CDR3 bases are TGTGCCAGCACCTCTCCAGGGGGCACTGAAGCTTTCTTT.

The chain recombines TRBV6-5 with TRBJ1-4; D is perhaps TRBD1 (5 bases). V lost 5 bases, J lost 8 bases, and 18 bases lay in between. Germline assignment: CDR1 MNHEY and CDR2 SVGAGI. This CDR3 contains 15 residues. The CDR3 DNA reads as TGTGCCAGCAGTCAAAGCGGAGGGGTTGGGGAAAAACTGTTTTTT. It is translated as CASSQSGGVGEKLFF.

This clone was seen only once. The gene calls are TRBV9 and TRBJ1-1, with 7 bases matching TRBD1. CDR1 is SGDLS, CDR2 YYNGEE, per germline. CDR3 length: 17 amino acids. Trimming took 4 bases from V and 0 from J; bases not matched to a gene: 12. CDR3 region: CASSLKGDSQMNTEAFF. The CDR3 nucleotides are TGTGCCAGCAGCCTTAAGGGGGACAGTCAAATGAACACTGAAGCTTTCTTT.

J is TRBJ1-2 and V is TRBV6-5; TRBD1 aligns across 9 bases. The germline CDR1 and CDR2 sequences are MNHEY and SVGAGI. The J segment lost 8 bases and the V segment lost 5 bases, leaving 9 bases of the junction unmatched. The CDR3 spans 14 residues. The CDR3 sequence is CASSTGTGKVGYTF. As DNA, the CDR3 is TGTGCCAGCAGTACCGGGACAGGGAAGGTCGGCTACACCTTC.

In this sample, this clone turned up once. This CDR3 is CASSETTGEQPQHF. DNA of the CDR3: TGTGCCAGCAGTGAGACGACAGGGGAACAGCCCCAGCATTTT. This rearrangement joins TRBV6-4 to TRBJ1-5; 8 bases fit TRBD1. This CDR3 has 14 residues. With V trimmed by 3 bases and J by 7 bases, 5 bases remained unmatched. Germline V CDR1 and CDR2: MRHNA, SNTAGT.

The chain employs TRBV4-2 and TRBJ1-1; D call uncertain. CDR3 length: 14 amino acids. The ends were cut back, 6 bases at V and 3 bases at J, with 14 bases in the middle. The V gene's germline CDR1 is LGHNA and CDR2 YNFKEQ. Written as DNA, the CDR3 is TGTGCCAGCAGAGCCGTGGGCGGGCACACTGAAGCTTTCTTT. Its translation is CASRAVGGHTEAFF.

J is TRBJ1-5 and V is TRBV6-5; maybe TRBD1 (5 bases). From germline, CDR1 is MNHEY and CDR2 SVGAGI. Trimming took off 0 bases at V and 2 bases at J, with 8 bases between the two ends. The CDR3 has 15 amino acids. The CDR3 sequence: CASSYSGVRNQPQHF. CDR3 nucleotide sequence: TGTGCCAGCAGTTACTCAGGGGTCCGCAATCAGCCCCAGCATTTT.